Listed below are T cell receptor beta chains from one sample, sequenced in a study of T cells in Graves' hyperthyroidism and ophthalmopathy. TCRdb reprocessed the multiplex PCR reads with MiXCR, giving one entry per CDR3 protein. The sample carries some 770,000 distinct CDR3 sequences, approximately 16% recorded once. The sequenced material came from blood. The receptors stem from a man aged 18 to 30 with Graves' hyperthyroidism. Both conserved end residues are trimmed from each CDR3. The order of the fields is J gene, clone size, V gene, CDR3 protein. Clone size is given for some rows only: seen once, a few or many times, or a class if the clone is expanded.

>TRBJ2-5|many|TRBV18
ASSPVGLETQY
>TRBJ2-7|many|TRBV13
ASSHRQGFYEQY
>TRBJ2-5|NA|TRBV19
ASSIETGGQETQY
>TRBJ2-5|few|TRBV12-5
ASGSPSGREETQY
>TRBJ2-6|few|TRBV2
ASRKSSGANVLT
>TRBJ1-5|NA|TRBV7-2
ASSLFSGGSQPQH
>TRBJ2-3|many|TRBV20-1
SARTSGRTDTQY
>TRBJ1-5|few|TRBV28
ASSFFGAGESNQPQH
>TRBJ2-7|many|TRBV30
AWSQSGTGSYEQY
>TRBJ2-5|many|TRBV29-1
SVVPRGAVEETQY
>TRBJ1-1|few|TRBV7-9
ASSLGTAF
>TRBJ2-7|many|TRBV6-1
ASSAGQMSSYEQY
>TRBJ1-1|many|TRBV20-1
SARVNMNTEAF
>TRBJ2-1|few|TRBV5-1
ASSLDSVNEQF
>TRBJ1-1|many|TRBV28
ASSPQGRGNTEAF
>TRBJ1-4|once|TRBV12-3/TRBV12-4
ASRTGTGHEKLF
>TRBJ2-6|NA|TRBV24-1
ATSDPRGANVLT
>TRBJ2-2|few|TRBV12-3/TRBV12-4
ASRKDGRGTGELF
>TRBJ1-6|many|TRBV18
ASSPARGDSPLH
>TRBJ1-4|NA|TRBV7-9
ASRSWQNNEKLF
>TRBJ2-1|many|TRBV28
ASSLGGSRYNEQF
>TRBJ1-2|NA|TRBV6-1
ASSSFTGDGYT
>TRBJ2-1|many|TRBV11-2
ASSPAGPRGNEQF
>TRBJ1-2|many|TRBV6-1
ASRPFRGGNYGYT
>TRBJ2-7|many|TRBV11-1
ASSLGVSYEQY
>TRBJ2-3|many|TRBV30
AWSVGGISTDTQY
>TRBJ2-7|many|TRBV28
ASSFLPGQDYEQY
>TRBJ2-7|NA|TRBV20-1
SARLAGGPVYEQY
>TRBJ2-1|NA|TRBV5-5
ASIRVGSGRTTVDNEQF
>TRBJ2-5|many|TRBV6-2/TRBV6-3
ASTLAEGLRETQY
>TRBJ1-4|NA|TRBV9
ASSVGPTNEKLF
>TRBJ2-1|NA|TRBV11-1
ASSSFSGSRSNEQF
>TRBJ2-7|NA|TRBV28
ASSQENSGGPYEQY
>TRBJ2-5|many|TRBV11-3
ASSLGSKTQY
>TRBJ2-5|NA|TRBV19
ASSTQGLAGAQTQY
>TRBJ2-5|NA|TRBV20-1
SARAGRKLNQETQY
>TRBJ2-7|NA|TRBV20-1
SWDRDSYEQY
>TRBJ1-6|many|TRBV6-5
ASSYDSFNNSPLH
>TRBJ2-3|NA|TRBV25-1
ASSDRLAGGTDTQY
>TRBJ2-1|many|TRBV27
ASSPPPGTRRNGEQF
>TRBJ1-1|many|TRBV28
ASSSQGMNTEAF
>TRBJ2-7|many|TRBV7-9
ASSQTESSYEQY
>TRBJ2-7|many|TRBV27
ASSIYEQY
>TRBJ1-1|few|TRBV4-1
ASSQGQGARTEAF
>TRBJ2-1|many|TRBV2
ASSEARNEQF
>TRBJ2-7|many|TRBV28
ASLSDYEQY